These T cell receptor beta chains were read from a single sample in a study of beta chain features in type 1 diabetes. The protocol was immunoSEQ multiplex PCR, while the TCRdb copy is restricted to in-frame clones and leaves out a portion. Here the sample spans 90,000 to 110,000 clones, 30% to 40% being singletons. The sequenced material came from stem cell memory CD4+ T cells from blood. Receptor source: a woman aged 18-29 years in good health. CDR3s include the opening cysteine and the closing phenylalanine or tryptophan. The D gene is left open where the match is weak. Where a row states a size, it is once, few, many or the class of an expanded clone; other rows omit it.

j_call v_call cdr3_length d_call clone_size cdr3_nt cdr3_aa
TRBJ2-1 TRBV5-4 15 TRBD1 few TGTGCCAGCAGCTTGAAACAGGGGACCTACAATGAGCAGTTCTTC CASSLKQGTYNEQFF
TRBJ2-5 TRBV28 16 TRBD1 - TGTGCCAGCAGTCCGCCGGGACAGAAAGAAGAAGAGACCCAGTACTTC CASSPPGQKEEETQYF
TRBJ2-1 TRBV9 22 TRBD2 - TGTGCCAGCAGCGCTAGGGGCGGGACTAGCGGGAGGCCGACTAGCTCCTACAATGAGCAGTTCTTC CASSARGGTSGRPTSSYNEQFF
TRBJ2-1 TRBV5-1 15 TRBD2 - TGCGCCAGCACCAAGACTAGCGGGAGGGTCTATGAGCAGTTCTTC CASTKTSGRVYEQFF
TRBJ2-1 TRBV7-2 16 - - TGTGCCAGCAGCTTAGACGGGGAGTGGACCTACAATGAGCAGTTCTTC CASSLDGEWTYNEQFF
TRBJ1-1 TRBV19 15 - - TGTGCCAGTAGTATAAGTGCAGTGATGAACACTGAAGCTTTCTTT CASSISAVMNTEAFF
TRBJ2-7 TRBV30 15 TRBD1 once TGTGCCTGGAGTCGGACAGGGCCGCTCTCCTACGAGCAGTACTTC CAWSRTGPLSYEQYF
TRBJ2-1 TRBV7-6 16 - few TGTGCCAGCAGCCCCGGGAGGCAGGGGGCTTACAATGAGCAGTTCTTC CASSPGRQGAYNEQFF
TRBJ2-5 TRBV7-2 12 - few TGTGCCAGCAGCTTAAGTCGGGAGACCCAGTACTTC CASSLSRETQYF
TRBJ2-7 TRBV15 16 - - TGTGCCACCAGCAGAGACGGAGTTATCGGGTCTGACGAGCAGTACTTC CATSRDGVIGSDEQYF
TRBJ2-3 TRBV7-9 14 - - TGTGCCAGCAGCTTAAGGAGGGGTCAAGATACGCAGTATTTT CASSLRRGQDTQYF
TRBJ1-1 TRBV2 13 - few TGTGCCAGCAGTGAAAGGGGAAACACTGAAGCTTTCTTT CASSERGNTEAFF
TRBJ2-7 TRBV5-1 14 - once TGCGCCAGCAGCTTGTACCTGGGCGGGCACGAGCAGTACTTC CASSLYLGGHEQYF
TRBJ2-7 TRBV28 13 - - TGTGCCAGCAGTTCGGGACAAGACTACGAGCAGTACTTC CASSSGQDYEQYF